The 10 T cell receptor beta chains presented below share a single source sample, sequenced in a study of blood T cell repertoires in COVID-19 (dated by TCRdb to about 2020). The receptor library was made with the immunoSEQ multiplex PCR assay. The clones in this table, taken by TCRdb from immuneACCESS, are in-frame only. Not every clone is retained; where verified, under half of the shortfall comes from an unresolved V gene, and the cause of the rest is unknown. The sample records 150,000 or so clones, approximately 85% of which are singletons. 8.1% of the sample comes from the top ten. The sequencing sample was made of peripheral blood. These receptor sequences come from a woman aged 60-75 years with COVID-19, enrolled during active disease.

This chain joins TRBV6-1 and TRBJ2-1, with TRBD1 identical over 9 bases. The germline V gene encodes CDR1 MNHNS and CDR2 SASEGT. CDR3 size: 15 residues. V lost 2 bases to trimming and J lost 5 bases; unmatched junction nucleotides: 4. The CDR3 DNA sequence: TGTGCCAGCAGTGAAATCGGGACAGGGAACAATGAGCAGTTCTTC. Its protein is CASSEIGTGNNEQFF.

J is TRBJ2-5 and V is TRBV14; TRBD1 might be the D (6 bases). Trimming took 4 bases from V and 9 from J, leaving 12 bases between them. CDR1 and CDR2 from the germline V gene are SGHDN and FVKESK. The CDR3 spans 12 residues. This CDR3 is CASSPLQGPQYF. The CDR3 DNA follows: TGTGCCAGCAGCCCGCTACAGGGCCCCCAGTACTTC.

This clone was observed once. The chain recombines TRBV28 with TRBJ1-1; 9 bases line up with TRBD1. Germline V gene data show CDR1 as MDHEN and CDR2 as SYDVKM. The V gene end was trimmed by 6 bases and the J gene end by 0 bases; junction bases not matched to a gene: 2. The CDR3 is 14 residues long. The chain's CDR3 is CASRGDRVNTEAFF. As DNA, the CDR3 is TGTGCCAGCAGGGGGGACAGGGTGAACACTGAAGCTTTCTTT.

In nucleotides, the CDR3 is TGTGCCAGCAGCCAAACTACAGGGGGCCGTTACAATGAGCAGTTCTTC. As protein: CASSQTTGGRYNEQFF. The chain combines TRBV5-6 with TRBJ2-1; 9 bases map to TRBD1. The CDR3 consists of 16 residues. Germline V gene lookup returns CDR1 SGHDT and CDR2 YYEEEE. The V and J ends lost 4 bases and 4 bases, in that order; junction bases with no gene match: 9. Based on the CDR3 plus reference TRBV5-6 and TRBJ2-1, the full variable domain is DAGVTQSPTHLIKTRGQQVTLRCSPKSGHDTVSWYQQALGQGPQFIFQYYEEEERQRGNFPDRFSGHQFPNYSSELNVNALLLGDSALYLCASSQTTGGRYNEQFFGPGTRLTVL.

The rearrangement joins TRBV15 to TRBJ1-2; perhaps TRBD1 as D (6 bases). V dropped 3 bases and J dropped 8 bases, with 19 bases sitting between them. Germline loops: CDR1 LNHNV, CDR2 YYDKDF (reference sequence). The CDR3 loop spans 15 amino acids. This chain's CDR3 is CATSSVYRASRGYTF. Written as DNA, the CDR3 is TGTGCCACCAGCAGCGTGTACAGGGCGTCACGGGGCTACACCTTC.

This chain joins TRBV19 and TRBJ2-1, with 7 bases fitting TRBD2. The CDR3 has 12 residues. The ends lost 7 bases at V and 4 bases at J; junction bases unmatched: 1. Germline V gives CDR1 LNHDA, CDR2 SQIVND (reference sequence). The chain's CDR3 is CASNGGYNEQFF. The DNA of the CDR3 is TGTGCCAGTAACGGGGGGTACAATGAGCAGTTCTTC. The variable domain in full, with the rest retrieved from reference TRBV19 and TRBJ2-1, is DGGITQSPKYLFRKEGQNVTLSCEQNLNHDAMYWYRQDPGQGLRLIYYSQIVNDFQKGDIAEGYSVSREKKESFPLTVTSAQKNPTAFYLCASNGGYNEQFFGPGTRLTVL.

The gene calls are TRBV6-1 and TRBJ2-2; D may be TRBD2 (5 bases). V gave up 3 bases and J gave up 7 bases, with 12 bases separating them. Germline V CDR1 and CDR2: MNHNS, SASEGT. The CDR3 sequence is 14 residues long. The CDR3 region is CASSELGLVGELFF. The CDR3 nucleotides are TGTGCCAGCAGTGAGCTTGGACTCGTCGGGGAGCTGTTTTTT.

The rearrangement uses TRBV7-8 and TRBJ1-1, with D hard to call. The CDR3 is made up of 13 amino acids. Germline V gives CDR1 SGHVS, CDR2 FQNEAQ. The V end was cut by 4 bases, the J end by 4 bases, with 10 bases between. The DNA for the CDR3 is TGTGCCAGCAGCTCGACTCGGGGCACTGAAGCTTTCTTT. It translates to CASSSTRGTEAFF. The full variable domain, its missing parts supplied by reference TRBV7-8 and TRBJ1-1, is GAGVSQSPRYKVAKRGQDVALRCDPISGHVSLFWYQQALGQGPEFLTYFQNEAQLDKSGLPSDRFFAERPEGSVSTLKIQRTQQEDSAVYLCASSSTRGTEAFFGQGTRLTVV.

CDR3 residues: CASSSGTRTTDTQYF. CDR3 sequence (DNA): TGTGCCAGCAGCTCCGGGACTAGGACGACAGATACGCAGTATTTT. The chain links TRBV9 to TRBJ2-3; 8 nucleotides match TRBD2. This CDR3 has 15 amino acids. The J segment lost 3 bases and the V segment lost 4 bases, leaving 7 bases of the junction unmatched. Germline V lookup: CDR1 SGDLS, CDR2 YYNGEE.

The sample holds a few counts of this clone. V usage is TRBV7-9 and J usage is TRBJ2-5; D uncertain. V lost 3 bases, J lost 0 bases, and 5 bases lay in between. The CDR3 is 13 residues long. Germline loops: CDR1 SEHNR, CDR2 FQNEAQ (reference sequence). In nucleotides, the CDR3 is TGTGCCAGCAGCTTCCCGTACCAAGAGACCCAGTACTTC. Translating it yields CASSFPYQETQYF.